The T cell receptor (beta chain) described here comes from a study of cytomegalovirus exposure and HLA in healthy donors. The CDR3 runs to 15 residues. Germline lookup yields CDR1 MDHEN and CDR2 SYDVKM. Trimming cost V 6 bases and J 4 bases; bases outside gene matches: 11. TCRdb keeps only in-frame clones here, not all; method: immunoSEQ multiplex PCR. The sample contains 130,000 to 150,000 clones, 85% to 90% of which appear only once. This TCR was recovered from a woman in her twenties or thirties in good health and CMV-seropositive. The V gene is TRBV28, the J gene TRBJ1-2; 7 bases map to TRBD1. Sequences were obtained from PBMCs. The CDR3 coding sequence is TGTGCCAGCAGCTCCGGGACAGCAACGATCTATGGCTACACCTTC. It yields the protein CASSSGTATIYGYTF.